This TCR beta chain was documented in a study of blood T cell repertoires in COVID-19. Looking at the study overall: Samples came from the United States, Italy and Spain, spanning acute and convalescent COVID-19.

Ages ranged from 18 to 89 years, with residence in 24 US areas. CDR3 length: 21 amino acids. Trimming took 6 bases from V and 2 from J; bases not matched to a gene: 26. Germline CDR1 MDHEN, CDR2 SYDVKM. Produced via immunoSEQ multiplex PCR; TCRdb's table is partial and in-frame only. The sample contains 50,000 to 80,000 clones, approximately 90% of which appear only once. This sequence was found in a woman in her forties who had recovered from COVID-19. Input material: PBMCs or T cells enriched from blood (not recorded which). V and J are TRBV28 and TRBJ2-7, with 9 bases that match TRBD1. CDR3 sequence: CASSDYSAGTGRPVGTYEQYF. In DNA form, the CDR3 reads TGTGCCAGCAGCGACTATAGCGCCGGGACAGGGAGACCCGTGGGGACCTACGAGCAGTACTTC.